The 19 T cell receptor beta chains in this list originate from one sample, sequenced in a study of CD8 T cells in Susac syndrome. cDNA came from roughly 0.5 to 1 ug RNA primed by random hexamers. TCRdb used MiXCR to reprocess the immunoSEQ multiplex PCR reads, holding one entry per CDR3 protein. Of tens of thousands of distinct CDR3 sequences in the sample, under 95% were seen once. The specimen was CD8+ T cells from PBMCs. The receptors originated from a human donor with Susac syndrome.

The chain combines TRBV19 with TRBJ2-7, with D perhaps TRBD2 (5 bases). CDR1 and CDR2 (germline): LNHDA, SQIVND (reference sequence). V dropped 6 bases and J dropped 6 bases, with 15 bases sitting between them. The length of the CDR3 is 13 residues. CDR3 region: CASRARERAEQYF. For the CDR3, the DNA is TGTGCCAGTAGGGCCCGGGAAAGGGCCGAGCAGTACTTC.

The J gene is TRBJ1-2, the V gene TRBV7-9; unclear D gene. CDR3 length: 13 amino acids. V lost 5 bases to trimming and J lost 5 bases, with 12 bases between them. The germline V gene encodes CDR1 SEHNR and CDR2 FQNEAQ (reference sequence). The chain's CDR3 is CASSENTYYGYTF. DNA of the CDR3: TGTGCCAGCAGCGAAAATACCTATTATGGCTACACCTTC. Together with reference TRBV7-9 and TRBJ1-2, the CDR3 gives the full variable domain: DTGVSQNPRHKITKRGQNVTFRCDPISEHNRLYWYRQTLGQGPEFLTYFQNEAQLEKSRLLSDRFSAERPKGSFSTLEIQRTEQGDSAMYLCASSENTYYGYTFGSGTRLTVV.

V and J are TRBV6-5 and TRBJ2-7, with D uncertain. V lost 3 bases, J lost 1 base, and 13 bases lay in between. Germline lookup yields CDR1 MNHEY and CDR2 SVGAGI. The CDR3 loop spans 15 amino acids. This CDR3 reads CASSYFRGPSYEQYF. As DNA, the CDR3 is TGTGCCAGCAGTTATTTTAGAGGCCCTTCCTACGAGCAGTACTTC.

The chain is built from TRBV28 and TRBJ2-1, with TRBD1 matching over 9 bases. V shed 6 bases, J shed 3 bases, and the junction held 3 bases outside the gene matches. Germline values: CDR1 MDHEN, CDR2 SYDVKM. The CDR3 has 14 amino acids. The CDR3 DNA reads TGTGCCAGCAGCGTGGACAGGGGCTACAATGAGCAGTTCTTC. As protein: CASSVDRGYNEQFF.

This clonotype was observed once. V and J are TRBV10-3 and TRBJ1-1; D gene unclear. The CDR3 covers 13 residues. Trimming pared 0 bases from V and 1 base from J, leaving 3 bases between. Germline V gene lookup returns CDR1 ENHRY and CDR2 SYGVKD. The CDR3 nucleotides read TGTGCCATCAGTGAGTCCCCGAACACTGAAGCTTTCTTT. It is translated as CAISESPNTEAFF.

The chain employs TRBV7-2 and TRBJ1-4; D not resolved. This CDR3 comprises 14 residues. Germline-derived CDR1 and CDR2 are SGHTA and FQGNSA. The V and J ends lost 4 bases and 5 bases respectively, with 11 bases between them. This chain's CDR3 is CASSSEPVNEKLFF. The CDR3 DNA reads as TGTGCCAGCAGCTCAGAACCTGTAAATGAAAAACTGTTTTTT.

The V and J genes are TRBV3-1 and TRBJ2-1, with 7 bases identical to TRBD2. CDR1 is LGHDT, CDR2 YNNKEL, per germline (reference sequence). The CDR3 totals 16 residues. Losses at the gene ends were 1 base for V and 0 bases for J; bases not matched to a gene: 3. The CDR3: CASSQASGASYNEQFF. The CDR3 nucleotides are TGTGCCAGCAGCCAAGCTAGCGGAGCCTCCTACAATGAGCAGTTCTTC.

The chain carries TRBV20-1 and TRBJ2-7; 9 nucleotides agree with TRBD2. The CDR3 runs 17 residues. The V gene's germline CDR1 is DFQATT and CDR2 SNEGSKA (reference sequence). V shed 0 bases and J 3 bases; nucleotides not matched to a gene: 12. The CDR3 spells CSARDLENSGRNYEQYF. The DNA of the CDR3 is TGCAGTGCTAGAGATCTTGAGAATAGCGGGAGAAACTACGAGCAGTACTTC.

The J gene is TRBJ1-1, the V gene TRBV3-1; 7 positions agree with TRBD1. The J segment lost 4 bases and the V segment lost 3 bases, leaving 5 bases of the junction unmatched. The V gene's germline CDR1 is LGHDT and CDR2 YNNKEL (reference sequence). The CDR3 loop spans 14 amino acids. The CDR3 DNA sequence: TGTGCCAGCAGCCACCGGGACAGATCCACTGAAGCTTTCTTT. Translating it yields CASSHRDRSTEAFF.

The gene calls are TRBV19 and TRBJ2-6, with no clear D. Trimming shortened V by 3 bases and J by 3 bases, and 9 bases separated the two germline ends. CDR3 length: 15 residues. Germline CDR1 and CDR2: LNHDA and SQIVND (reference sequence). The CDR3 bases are TGTGCCAGTAGTATGGGTCAACATGGGGCCAACGTCCTGACTTTC. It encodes CASSMGQHGANVLTF. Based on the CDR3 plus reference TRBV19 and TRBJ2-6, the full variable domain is DGGITQSPKYLFRKEGQNVTLSCEQNLNHDAMYWYRQDPGQGLRLIYYSQIVNDFQKGDIAEGYSVSREKKESFPLTVTSAQKNPTAFYLCASSMGQHGANVLTFGAGSRLTVL.

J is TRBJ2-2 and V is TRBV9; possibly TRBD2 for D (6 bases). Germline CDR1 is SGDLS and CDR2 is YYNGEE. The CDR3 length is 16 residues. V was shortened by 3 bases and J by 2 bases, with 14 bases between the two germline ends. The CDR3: CASSGGGEYNTGELFF. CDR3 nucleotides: TGTGCCAGCAGCGGTGGCGGGGAGTACAACACCGGGGAGCTGTTTTTT.

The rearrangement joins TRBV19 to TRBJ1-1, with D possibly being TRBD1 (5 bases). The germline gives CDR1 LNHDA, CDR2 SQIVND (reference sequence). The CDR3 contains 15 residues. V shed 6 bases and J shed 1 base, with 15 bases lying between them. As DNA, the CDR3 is TGTGCCAGTAGGAGAAAGGGACGAGAGAACACTGAAGCTTTCTTT. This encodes CASRRKGRENTEAFF.

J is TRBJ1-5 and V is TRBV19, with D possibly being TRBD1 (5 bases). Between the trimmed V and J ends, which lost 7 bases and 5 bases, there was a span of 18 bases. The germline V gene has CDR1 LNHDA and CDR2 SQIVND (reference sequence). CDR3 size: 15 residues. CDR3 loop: CASTQGPGRDQPQHF. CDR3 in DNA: TGTGCCAGTACCCAAGGGCCGGGGCGCGATCAGCCCCAGCATTTT.

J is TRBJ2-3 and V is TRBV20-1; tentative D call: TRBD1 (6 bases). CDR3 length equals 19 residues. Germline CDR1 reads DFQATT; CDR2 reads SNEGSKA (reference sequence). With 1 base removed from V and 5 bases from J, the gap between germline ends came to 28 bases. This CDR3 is CSARVAPTGTNPTVDTQYF. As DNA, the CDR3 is TGCAGTGCTAGAGTCGCTCCAACTGGGACAAATCCCACCGTAGATACGCAGTATTTT.

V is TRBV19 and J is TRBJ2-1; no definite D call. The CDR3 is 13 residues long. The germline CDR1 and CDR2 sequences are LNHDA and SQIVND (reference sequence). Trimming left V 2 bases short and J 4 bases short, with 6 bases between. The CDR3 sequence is CASSIQLYNEQFF. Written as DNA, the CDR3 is TGTGCCAGTAGTATACAGTTATACAATGAGCAGTTCTTC.

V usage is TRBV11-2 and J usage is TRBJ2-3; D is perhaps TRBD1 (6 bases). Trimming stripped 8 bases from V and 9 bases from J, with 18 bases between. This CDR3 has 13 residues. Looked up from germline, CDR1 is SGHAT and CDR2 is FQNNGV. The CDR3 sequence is CASGTGSDRTQYF. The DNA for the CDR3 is TGTGCCAGCGGAACAGGGTCCGACAGGACGCAGTATTTT.

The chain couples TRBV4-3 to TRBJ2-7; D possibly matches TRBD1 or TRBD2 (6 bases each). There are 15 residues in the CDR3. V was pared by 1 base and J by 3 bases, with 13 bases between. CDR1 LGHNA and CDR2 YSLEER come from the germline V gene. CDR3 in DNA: TGCGCCAGCAGCCAAGGGGTAGGGGGGAACTACGAGCAGTACTTC. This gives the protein CASSQGVGGNYEQYF.

For the CDR3, the DNA is TGCAGCGTGACAGACAGGGAAACTAATGAAAAACTGTTTTTT. This translates into CSVTDRETNEKLFF. The V call is TRBV29-1, the J call TRBJ1-4; TRBD1 matches at 7 bases. There are 14 residues in the CDR3. J was trimmed by 1 base and V by 6 bases; bases with no gene match: 5. Germline loops: CDR1 SQVTM, CDR2 ANQGSEA.

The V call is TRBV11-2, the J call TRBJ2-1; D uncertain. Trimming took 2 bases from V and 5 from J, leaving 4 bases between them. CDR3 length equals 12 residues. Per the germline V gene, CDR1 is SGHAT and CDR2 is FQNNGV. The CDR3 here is CASSLLDNEQFF. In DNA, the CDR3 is TGTGCCAGCAGCTTACTCGACAATGAGCAGTTCTTC.